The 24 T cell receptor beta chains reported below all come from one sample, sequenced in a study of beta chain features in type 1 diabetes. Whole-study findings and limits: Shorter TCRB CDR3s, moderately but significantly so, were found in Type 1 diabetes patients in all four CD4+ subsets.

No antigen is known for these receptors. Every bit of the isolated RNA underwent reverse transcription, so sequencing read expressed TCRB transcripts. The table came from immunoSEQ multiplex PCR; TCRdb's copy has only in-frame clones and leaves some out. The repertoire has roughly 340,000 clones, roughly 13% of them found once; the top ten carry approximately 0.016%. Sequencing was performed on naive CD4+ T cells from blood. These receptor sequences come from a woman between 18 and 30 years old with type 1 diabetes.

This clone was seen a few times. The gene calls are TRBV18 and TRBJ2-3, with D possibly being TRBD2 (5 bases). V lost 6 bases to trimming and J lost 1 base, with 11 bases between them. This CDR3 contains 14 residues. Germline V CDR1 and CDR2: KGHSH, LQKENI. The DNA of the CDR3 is TGTGCCAGCTCCGACGGGGTAGGCACAGATACGCAGTATTTT. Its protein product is CASSDGVGTDTQYF.

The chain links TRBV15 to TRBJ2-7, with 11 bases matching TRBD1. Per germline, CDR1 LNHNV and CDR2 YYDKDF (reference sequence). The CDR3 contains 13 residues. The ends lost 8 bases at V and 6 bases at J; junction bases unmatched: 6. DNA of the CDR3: TGTGCCACCCGAGGACAGGGGGCTGGCGAGCAGTACTTC. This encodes CATRGQGAGEQYF.

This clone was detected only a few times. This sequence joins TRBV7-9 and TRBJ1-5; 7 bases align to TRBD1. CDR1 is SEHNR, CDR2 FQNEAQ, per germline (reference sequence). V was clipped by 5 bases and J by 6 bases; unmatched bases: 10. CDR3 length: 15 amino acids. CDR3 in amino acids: CASSPGQWGGQPQHF. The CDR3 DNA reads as TGTGCCAGCAGCCCGGGACAGTGGGGAGGTCAGCCCCAGCATTTT.

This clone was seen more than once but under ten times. In DNA form, the CDR3 reads TGCGCCAGCAGCCAAGTACGACTCCTCCGGGACAGGGAGGCAGATACGCAGTATTTT. Encoded protein: CASSQVRLLRDREADTQYF. J is TRBJ2-3 and V is TRBV4-3; 9 nucleotides line up with TRBD1. The germline CDR1 and CDR2 sequences are LGHNA and YSLEER. CDR3 length equals 19 residues. The V and J ends lost 1 base and 4 bases, in that order; junction bases with no gene match: 15.

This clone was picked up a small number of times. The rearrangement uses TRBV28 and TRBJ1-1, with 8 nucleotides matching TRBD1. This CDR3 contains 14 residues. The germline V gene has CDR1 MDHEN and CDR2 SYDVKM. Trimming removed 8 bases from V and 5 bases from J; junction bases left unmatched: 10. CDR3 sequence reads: CASYVGQGRTEAFF. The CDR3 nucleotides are TGTGCCAGCTACGTCGGACAGGGACGGACTGAAGCTTTCTTT.

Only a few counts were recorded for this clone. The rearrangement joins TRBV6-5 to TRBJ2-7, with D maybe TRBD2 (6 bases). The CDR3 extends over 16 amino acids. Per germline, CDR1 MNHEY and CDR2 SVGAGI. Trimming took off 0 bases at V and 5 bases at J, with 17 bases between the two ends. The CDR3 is CASSYSTAGIGDEQYF. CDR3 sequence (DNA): TGTGCCAGCAGTTACTCGACGGCGGGGATCGGAGACGAGCAGTACTTC.

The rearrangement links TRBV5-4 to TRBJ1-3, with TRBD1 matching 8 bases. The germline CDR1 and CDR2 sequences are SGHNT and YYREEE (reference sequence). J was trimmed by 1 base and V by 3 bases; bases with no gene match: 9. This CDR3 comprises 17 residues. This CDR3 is CASSSGTGPVSGNTIYF. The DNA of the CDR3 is TGTGCCAGCAGCTCCGGGACAGGACCTGTTTCTGGAAACACCATATATTTT.

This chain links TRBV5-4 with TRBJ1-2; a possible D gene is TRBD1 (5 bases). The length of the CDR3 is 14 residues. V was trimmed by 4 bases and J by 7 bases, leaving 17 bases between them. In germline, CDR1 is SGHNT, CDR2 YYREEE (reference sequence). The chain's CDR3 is CASSPLSGATGYTF. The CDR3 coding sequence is TGTGCCAGCAGCCCGCTTAGTGGGGCGACTGGCTACACCTTC.

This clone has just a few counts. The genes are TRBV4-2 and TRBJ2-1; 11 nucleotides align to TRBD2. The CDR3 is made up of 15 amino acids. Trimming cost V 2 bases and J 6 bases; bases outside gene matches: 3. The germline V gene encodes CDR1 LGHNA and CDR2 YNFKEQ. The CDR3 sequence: CASSQLGTSGNEQFF. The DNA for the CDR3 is TGTGCCAGCAGCCAACTAGGGACTAGCGGCAATGAGCAGTTCTTC.

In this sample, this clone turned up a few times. This CDR3 reads CASSPHGRGRRTDTQYF. The DNA of the CDR3 is TGTGCCAGCAGTCCCCACGGGAGGGGCCGGCGCACAGATACGCAGTATTTT. The J gene is TRBJ2-3, the V gene TRBV28, with TRBD2 identical over 8 bases. Germline loops: CDR1 MDHEN, CDR2 SYDVKM. CDR3 length: 17 amino acids. V shed 5 bases, J shed 1 base, and the junction held 11 bases outside the gene matches. Full variable domain (missing parts from reference TRBV28 and TRBJ2-3): DVKVTQSSRYLVKRTGEKVFLECVQDMDHENMFWYRQDPGLGLRLIYFSYDVKMKEKGDIPEGYSVSREKKERFSLILESASTNQTSMYLCASSPHGRGRRTDTQYFGPGTRLTVL.

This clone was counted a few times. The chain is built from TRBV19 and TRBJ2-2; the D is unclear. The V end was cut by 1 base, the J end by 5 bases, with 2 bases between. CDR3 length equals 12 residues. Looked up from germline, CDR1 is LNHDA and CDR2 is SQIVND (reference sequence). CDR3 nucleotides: TGTGCCAGTAGTATAGTAACCGGGGAGCTGTTTTTT. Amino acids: CASSIVTGELFF.

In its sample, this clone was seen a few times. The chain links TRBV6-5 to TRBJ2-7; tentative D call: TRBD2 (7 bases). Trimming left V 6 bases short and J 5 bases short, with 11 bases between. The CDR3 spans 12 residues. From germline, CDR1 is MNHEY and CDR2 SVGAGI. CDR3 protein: CASSGGLDEQYF. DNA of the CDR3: TGTGCCAGCAGCGGGGGGCTCGACGAGCAGTACTTC.

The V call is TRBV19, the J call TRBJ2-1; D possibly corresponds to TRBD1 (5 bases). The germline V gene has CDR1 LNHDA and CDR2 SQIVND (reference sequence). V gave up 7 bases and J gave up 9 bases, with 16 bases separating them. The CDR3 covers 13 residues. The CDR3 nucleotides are TGTGCCAGTACCCCGAACAGGAGAGGTGAGCAGTTCTTC. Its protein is CASTPNRRGEQFF.

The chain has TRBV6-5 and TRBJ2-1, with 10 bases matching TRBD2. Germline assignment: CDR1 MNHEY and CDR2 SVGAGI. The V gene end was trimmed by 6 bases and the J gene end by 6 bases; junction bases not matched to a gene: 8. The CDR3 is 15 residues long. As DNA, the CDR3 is TGTGCCAGCAGAAGACTAGCGGGTGGCACCAATGAGCAGTTCTTC. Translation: CASRRLAGGTNEQFF.

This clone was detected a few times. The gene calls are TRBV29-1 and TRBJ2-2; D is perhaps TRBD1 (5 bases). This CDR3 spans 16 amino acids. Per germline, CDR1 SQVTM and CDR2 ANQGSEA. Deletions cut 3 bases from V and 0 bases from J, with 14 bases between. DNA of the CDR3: TGCAGCGTTGAGGGGTCGAGGACAACGAACACCGGGGAGCTGTTTTTT. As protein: CSVEGSRTTNTGELFF.

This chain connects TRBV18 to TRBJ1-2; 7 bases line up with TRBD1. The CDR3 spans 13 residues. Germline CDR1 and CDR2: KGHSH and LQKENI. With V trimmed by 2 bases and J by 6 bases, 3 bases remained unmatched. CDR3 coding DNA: TGTGCCAGCTCACCAAGAGGGGGCGATGGCTACACCTTC. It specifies CASSPRGGDGYTF.

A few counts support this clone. CDR3 in amino acids: CASSSTRGAKYEQYF. In nucleotides, the CDR3 is TGTGCCAGCAGCTCCACCCGGGGGGCGAAATACGAGCAGTACTTC. The V and J genes are TRBV21-1 and TRBJ2-7; no check of the table's D call, TRBD2, against the DNA was made. TRBV21-1 is an annotated pseudogene. The CDR3 extends over 15 amino acids.

DNA for the CDR3: TGTGCCAGTGGTGGGCCGGTGGACAATCAGCCCCAGCATTTT. It codes for CASGGPVDNQPQHF. The chain recombines TRBV19 with TRBJ1-5; D gene unclear. Deletions cut 8 bases from V and 3 bases from J, with 14 bases between. CDR3 length: 14 residues. The germline V gene has CDR1 LNHDA and CDR2 SQIVND (reference sequence).

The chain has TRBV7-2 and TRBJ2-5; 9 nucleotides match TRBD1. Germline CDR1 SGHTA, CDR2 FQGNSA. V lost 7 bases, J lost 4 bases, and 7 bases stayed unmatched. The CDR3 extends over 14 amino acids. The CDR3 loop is CASIKDRGSETQYF. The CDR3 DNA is TGTGCCAGCATCAAGGACAGGGGTTCAGAGACCCAGTACTTC.

CDR3 bases: TGTGCCAGCTCGGCCGGGACAGGGACGTTCTATGGCTACACCTTC. Protein sequence: CASSAGTGTFYGYTF. V gene TRBV18 combines with J gene TRBJ1-2, with 9 bases identical to TRBD1. The CDR3 has 15 amino acids. The V and J ends lost 6 bases and 4 bases, in that order; junction bases with no gene match: 9. The germline gives CDR1 KGHSH, CDR2 LQKENI.

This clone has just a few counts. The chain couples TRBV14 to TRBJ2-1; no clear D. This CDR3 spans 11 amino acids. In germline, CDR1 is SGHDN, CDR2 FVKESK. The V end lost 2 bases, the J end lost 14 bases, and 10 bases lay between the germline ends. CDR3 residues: CASSQISRKFF. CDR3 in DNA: TGTGCCAGCAGCCAAATCTCTAGGAAGTTCTTC. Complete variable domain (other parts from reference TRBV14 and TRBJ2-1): EAGVTQFPSHSVIEKGQTVTLRCDPISGHDNLYWYRRVMGKEIKFLLHFVKESKQDESGMPNNRFLAERTGGTYSTLKVQPAELEDSGVYFCASSQISRKFFGPGTRLTVL.

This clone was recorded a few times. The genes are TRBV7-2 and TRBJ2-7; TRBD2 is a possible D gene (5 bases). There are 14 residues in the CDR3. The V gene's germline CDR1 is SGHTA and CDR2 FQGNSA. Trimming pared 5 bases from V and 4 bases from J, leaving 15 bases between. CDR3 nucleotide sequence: TGTGCCAGCAGCCCTCAGGCGGGTCTGTACGAGCAGTACTTC. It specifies CASSPQAGLYEQYF.

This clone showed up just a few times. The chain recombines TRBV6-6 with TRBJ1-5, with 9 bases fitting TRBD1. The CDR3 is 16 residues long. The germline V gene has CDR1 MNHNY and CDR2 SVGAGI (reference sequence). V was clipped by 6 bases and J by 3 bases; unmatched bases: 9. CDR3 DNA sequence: TGTGCCAGCAGCCATTCTGGGACAGGGAACAATCAGCCCCAGCATTTT. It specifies CASSHSGTGNNQPQHF.

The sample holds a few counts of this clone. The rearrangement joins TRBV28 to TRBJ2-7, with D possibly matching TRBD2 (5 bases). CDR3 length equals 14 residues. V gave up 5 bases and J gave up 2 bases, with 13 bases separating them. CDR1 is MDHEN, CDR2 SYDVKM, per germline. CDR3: CASSRTPHPYEQYF. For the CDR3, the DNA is TGTGCCAGCAGTCGGACTCCTCACCCCTACGAGCAGTACTTC.